The next 14 T cell receptor beta chains were all read from a single sample in a study of a mutant IDH1 vaccine in newly diagnosed glioma listed by TCRdb under 2021. The library was produced with the immunoSEQ multiplex PCR assay. In its TCRdb copy, this immuneACCESS table keeps in-frame sequences only and misses some clones. Where compared with another copy, unresolved V genes explain less than half of these, and the others have no known cause. The table for this sample lists about 67,000 clones; approximately 84% of them were counted only once. The top ten clonotypes cover about an eighth of the sample. The meaning of the sample's time point label: week 23, last vaccination. A 20-mer mutant IDH1 peptide at 300 micrograms in Montanide made up each vaccine dose, which was injected subcutaneously together with topical imiquimod. For these TCRs, the target antigens are not known. The input for sequencing was PBMCs, taken from a glioma patient whose treatment included an IDH1 peptide vaccine. Every receptor here comes from a man younger than 35 with glioma.

The chain recombines TRBV19 with TRBJ2-1; the D gene is possibly TRBD2 (6 bases). Trimming took off 5 bases at V and 5 bases at J, with 16 bases between the two ends. CDR1 and CDR2 from the germline V gene are LNHDA and SQIVND (reference sequence). CDR3 length equals 15 residues. CDR3 sequence: CASSFRRGRNNEQFF. The CDR3 bases are TGTGCCAGTAGTTTTCGGAGGGGACGGAACAATGAGCAGTTCTTC.

This clone was counted between two and nine times. The genes are TRBV5-1 and TRBJ2-3; maybe TRBD1 (6 bases). V lost 5 bases, J lost 5 bases, and 24 bases lay in between. CDR1 is SGHRS, CDR2 YFSETQ, per germline. The CDR3 consists of 17 residues. This chain's CDR3 is CASRKRQAPVSGDTQYF. The CDR3 bases are TGCGCCAGCAGGAAAAGACAGGCCCCCGTTTCTGGAGATACGCAGTATTTT.

This chain joins TRBV7-8 and TRBJ2-1; D is unresolved. V was clipped by 1 base and J by 3 bases, with 4 bases between them. CDR3 length: 13 residues. Looked up from germline, CDR1 is SGHVS and CDR2 is FQNEAQ. The CDR3 loop is CASSLDSYNEQFF. The CDR3 nucleotides read TGTGCCAGCAGCTTAGATAGCTACAATGAGCAGTTCTTC.

The chain carries TRBV6-1 and TRBJ1-1; no reliable D call. This CDR3 is built from 11 residues. Germline V gene sequence: CDR1 MNHNS, CDR2 SASEGT. V gave up 5 bases and J gave up 9 bases, with 10 bases separating them. CDR3 nucleotide sequence: TGTGCCAGCAGTTCCGAACACAAAGCTTTCTTT. Encoded protein: CASSSEHKAFF.

The chain carries TRBV29-1 and TRBJ2-7, with 16 bases matching TRBD2. CDR1 and CDR2 (germline): SQVTM, ANQGSEA. This CDR3 spans 17 amino acids. With 4 bases clipped from V and 0 bases from J, the junction kept 6 bases outside the gene matches. The CDR3 bases are TGCAGCGTTGGGGGGGGACTAGCGGGAGGGTTCTCCTACGAGCAGTACTTC. It encodes CSVGGGLAGGFSYEQYF.

The chain couples TRBV14 to TRBJ1-2; D is possibly TRBD1 (5 bases). The CDR3 is 15 amino acids. Per the germline V gene, CDR1 is SGHDN and CDR2 is FVKESK. Trimming left V 4 bases short and J 5 bases short, with 17 bases between. CDR3 in amino acids: CASSRHGGLEYGYTF. The CDR3 DNA reads TGTGCCAGCAGCCGCCATGGGGGGTTAGAGTATGGCTACACCTTC.

This sequence joins TRBV7-2 and TRBJ2-1; 10 bases fit TRBD1. V was pared by 4 bases and J by 4 bases, with 4 bases of the junction left unmatched. From germline, CDR1 is SGHTA and CDR2 FQGNSA. This CDR3 is 15 amino acids long. The CDR3 DNA reads TGTGCCAGCAGCTCAGACAGGGGGCGGTACAATGAGCAGTTCTTC. Its protein is CASSSDRGRYNEQFF.

The chain has TRBV4-3 and TRBJ1-2, with no clear D. The germline gives CDR1 LGHNA, CDR2 YSLEER. This CDR3 contains 14 residues. Trimming shortened V by 1 base and J by 2 bases, and 8 bases separated the two germline ends. CDR3 loop: CASSQGAENYGYTF. As DNA, the CDR3 is TGCGCCAGCAGCCAAGGGGCAGAAAACTATGGCTACACCTTC.

This clone was detected only once. J is TRBJ2-7 and V is TRBV9; perhaps TRBD1 as D (5 bases). Trimming left V 0 bases short and J 3 bases short, with 13 bases between. Germline CDR1 is SGDLS and CDR2 is YYNGEE. This CDR3 is 15 amino acids long. The CDR3 spells CASSVGLDTHYEQYF. Here the CDR3 DNA reads TGTGCCAGCAGCGTAGGCCTGGACACGCACTACGAGCAGTACTTC.

The chain recombines TRBV7-9 with TRBJ1-4; no firm D call. The CDR3 has 14 amino acids. V was clipped by 1 base and J by 0 bases, with 3 bases between them. The germline V gene has CDR1 SEHNR and CDR2 FQNEAQ (reference sequence). CDR3: CASSLGPTNEKLFF. The CDR3 nucleotides are TGTGCCAGCAGCTTAGGGCCAACTAATGAAAAACTGTTTTTT.

The chain joins TRBV4-3 to TRBJ1-2; a weak D match, TRBD1 (6 bases). There are 16 residues in the CDR3. Germline V gene sequence: CDR1 LGHNA, CDR2 YSLEER. Trimming stripped 3 bases from V and 8 bases from J, with 22 bases between. The DNA of the CDR3 is TGCGCCAGCAGCCAGGAGGGACACTCTCGGGTAGGAGGCTACACCTTC. Protein product: CASSQEGHSRVGGYTF.

The chain links TRBV28 to TRBJ2-7, with 11 nucleotides matching TRBD2. The CDR3 has 15 amino acids. Germline-derived CDR1 and CDR2 are MDHEN and SYDVKM. V lost 5 bases, J lost 4 bases, and 7 bases stayed unmatched. As DNA, the CDR3 is TGTGCCAGCAGTCCGACTAGCGGGGTCTGGTACGAGCAGTACTTC. Translating it yields CASSPTSGVWYEQYF.

The chain links TRBV7-3 to TRBJ2-7, with D tentatively TRBD2 (5 bases). Per germline, CDR1 SGHTA and CDR2 FQGTGA. The CDR3 totals 14 residues. Deletions cut 5 bases from V and 8 bases from J, with 19 bases between. CDR3 protein: CASSQGQDREKQYF. CDR3 bases: TGTGCCAGCAGCCAAGGGCAGGACCGGGAAAAGCAGTACTTC.

The chain has TRBV10-3 and TRBJ1-2; 12 bases match TRBD1. The CDR3 contains 15 residues. CDR1 is ENHRY, CDR2 SYGVKD, per germline. Germline trimming cut 0 bases from V and 8 bases from J; bases unmatched to any gene: 4. This CDR3 is CAISESGQGAMGYTF. The CDR3 DNA reads as TGTGCCATCAGTGAGTCGGGACAGGGGGCGATGGGCTACACCTTC.